This T cell receptor beta chain was sequenced during a study of OX40 agonist ivuxolimab in advanced cancers. Blood draws occurred at baseline, cycle 4 day 1, and cycle 7 day 1. The V segment lost 6 bases and the J segment 5 bases; nucleotides outside the gene matches: 6. CDR3 length: 15 amino acids. Germline CDR1 MDHEN, CDR2 SYDVKM. Sequenced by immunoSEQ multiplex PCR; TCRdb stores in-frame clones only, minus some. The sample records some 50,000 clones, 80% to 90% being singletons. The sample consisted of CD4+ or CD8+ T cells sorted from blood, taken in a trial of the OX40 agonist ivuxolimab. The chain carries TRBV28 and TRBJ2-5, with TRBD2 matching over 13 bases. The sequence derives from an adult with an advanced solid tumor such as melanoma, head and neck, liver or kidney cancer. The CDR3 DNA reads TGTGCCAGCAGCCCCACTAGCGGGAGGGGGGAGACCCAGTACTTC. The encoded protein is CASSPTSGRGETQYF.